The text below deals with one T cell receptor (beta chain). As yet, its antigen is unknown. Aged about 6 to 90, donors were systemically healthy Caucasians from Russia. These data come from a study of blood T cells in healthy people across ages. The study, taken as a whole, reports: There was a strong correlation between TCR beta diversity and naive T cell percentage. A roughly linear age-dependent decrease characterized TCR beta diversity per million T cells.

Using a J-beta primer mix together with a sample-barcoded 5' primer, a second PCR was run for roughly 7 to 11 cycles. Every sample gave at least 3 million paired-end reads containing CDR3. One entry per CDR3 protein results from TCRdb running MiXCR on the 5' RACE reads. The data show about 1.4 million distinct CDR3 sequences, with roughly 64% seen just once and over 5% held by the top ten. V lost 0 bases, J lost 7 bases, and 5 bases lay in between. The CDR3 covers 12 residues. In germline, CDR1 is SGDLS, CDR2 YYNGEE. Material: blood. This TCR derives from a man in his late teens or twenties in good health. The gene calls are TRBV9 and TRBJ2-4; TRBD1 or TRBD2 may be the D gene (5 bases each). As DNA, the CDR3 is TGTGCCAGCAGCGTAGGGGGGAACATTCAGTACTTC. This encodes CASSVGGNIQYF.